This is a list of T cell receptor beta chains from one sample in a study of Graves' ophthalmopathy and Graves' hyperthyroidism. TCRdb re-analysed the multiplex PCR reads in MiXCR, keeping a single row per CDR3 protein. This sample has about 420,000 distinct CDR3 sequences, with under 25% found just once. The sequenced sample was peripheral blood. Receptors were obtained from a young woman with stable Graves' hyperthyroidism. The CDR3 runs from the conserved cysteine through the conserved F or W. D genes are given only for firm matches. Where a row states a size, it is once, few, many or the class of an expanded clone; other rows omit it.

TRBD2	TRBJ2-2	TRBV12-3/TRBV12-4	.	TGTGCCAGCAGGCCCCCGGGACTAGCGGGAGGTTTAAACGGGGAGCTGTTTTTT	CASRPPGLAGGLNGELFF
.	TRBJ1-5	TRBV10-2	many	TGCGCCAGCAGTGAAGGAGGCGCCCAGCATTTT	CASSEGGAQHF
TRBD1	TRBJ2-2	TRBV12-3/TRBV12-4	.	TGTGCCAGTGAGGACAGGGGGCCCCCCGGGGAGCTGTTTTTT	CASEDRGPPGELFF
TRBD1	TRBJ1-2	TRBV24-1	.	TGTGCCACCAGTGAGGCGGGGACAGGTCTTCGCGGCTACACCTTC	CATSEAGTGLRGYTF
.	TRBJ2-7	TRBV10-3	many	TGTGCCATCAGTGAGGGAATGGCCTACGAGCAGTACTTC	CAISEGMAYEQYF
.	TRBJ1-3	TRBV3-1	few	TGTGCCAGCAGCCAAATGACAGGAGCTGGAAACACCATATATTTT	CASSQMTGAGNTIYF
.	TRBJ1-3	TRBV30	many	TGTGCCTGGTGTCTGGGTCCCGGAGGAAACACCATATATTTT	CAWCLGPGGNTIYF
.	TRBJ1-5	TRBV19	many	TGTGCCAGTAGCGGACAGACACATCAGCCCCAGCATTTT	CASSGQTHQPQHF
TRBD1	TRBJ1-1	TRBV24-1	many	TGTGCCACCAGTGACGCACAGGGGGCTGAAGCTTTCTTT	CATSDAQGAEAFF
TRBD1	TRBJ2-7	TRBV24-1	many	TGTGCCACCAGTGACCTTGACAGGGGGTTAGGAGACGAGCAGTACTTC	CATSDLDRGLGDEQYF
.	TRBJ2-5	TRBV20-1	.	TGCAGTGCTACCCCCAACGCGAAGACCCAGTACTTC	CSATPNAKTQYF
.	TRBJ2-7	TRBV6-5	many	TGTGCCAGCAGTTCCTCAGACACCCTCTTGTACTTC	CASSSSDTLLYF
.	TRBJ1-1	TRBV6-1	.	TGTGCCAGCAGTGAATACGACAGGACTGAAGCTTTCTTT	CASSEYDRTEAFF
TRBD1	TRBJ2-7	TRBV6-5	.	TGTGCCAGCAGCTGGACAGGGGCCTACGAGCAGTACTTC	CASSWTGAYEQYF
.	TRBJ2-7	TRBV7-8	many	TGTGCCAGCAGCTTAGTAAGGGGGACGAGCTCCTACGAGCAGTACTTC	CASSLVRGTSSYEQYF
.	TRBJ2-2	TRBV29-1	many	TGCAGCGTTGTGTCTGGGAGTGGAACCGGGGAGCTGTTTTTT	CSVVSGSGTGELFF
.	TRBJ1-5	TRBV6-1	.	TGTGCCAGCAATGGCAGGGCACAACAGCCCCAGCATTTT	CASNGRAQQPQHF
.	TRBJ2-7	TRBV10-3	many	TGTGCCATCAGTGAAGGAGCCTACGAGCAGTACTTC	CAISEGAYEQYF
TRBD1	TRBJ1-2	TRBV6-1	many	TGTGGCAGCAACAACAAGGGGGCGGATGGCTACACCTTC	CGSNNKGADGYTF
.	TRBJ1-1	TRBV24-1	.	TGTGCCACCAGTGATTTTGGGGTAGCTTTCTTT	CATSDFGVAFF
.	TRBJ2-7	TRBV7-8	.	TGTGCCAGCAGCCTAGAAGGGTTCGACGAGCAGTACTTC	CASSLEGFDEQYF
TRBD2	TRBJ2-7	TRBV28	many	TGTGCCAGCAGGCGGACTAGCGGGAGGGTCTACGAGCAGTACTTC	CASRRTSGRVYEQYF
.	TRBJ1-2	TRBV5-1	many	TGCGCCAGCAGCGTGGAAGGAGAAAGCGGCTACACCTTC	CASSVEGESGYTF
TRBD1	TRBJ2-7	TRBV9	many	TGTGCCAGCACCCAGGGGGACAGCTCCTACGAGCAGTACTTC	CASTQGDSSYEQYF
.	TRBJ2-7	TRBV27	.	TGTGCCAGCAGTTTATTTCGGGGGGCAGCGTCCTACGAGCAGTACTTC	CASSLFRGAASYEQYF
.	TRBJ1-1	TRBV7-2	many	TGTGCCAGCAGCCCTAGCCCCCCGGGACACGGCAGAGATGAAGCTTTCTTT	CASSPSPPGHGRDEAFF
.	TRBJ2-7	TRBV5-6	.	TGTGCCAGCAACCCCGGGGAGCGGATATCCTACGAGCAGTACTTC	CASNPGERISYEQYF
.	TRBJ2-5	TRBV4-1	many	TGCGCCAGCAGCCAAGGTGGAGGGACGGGGACCCAGTACTTC	CASSQGGGTGTQYF
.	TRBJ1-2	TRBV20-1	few	TGCAGTGTCCAATACCCCCTATCAGGGGCCTATGGCTACACCTTC	CSVQYPLSGAYGYTF
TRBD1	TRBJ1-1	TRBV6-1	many	TGTGCCAGCAGTAAGGGACAGGATTTAGAAGCTTTCTTT	CASSKGQDLEAFF
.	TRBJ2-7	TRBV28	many	TGTGCCAGCAGTCACCCTCCCTACGAGCAGTACTTC	CASSHPPYEQYF
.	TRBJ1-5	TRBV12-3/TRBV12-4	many	TGTGCCAGCAGTCTTATCGGAGGTCAGCCCCAGCATTTT	CASSLIGGQPQHF
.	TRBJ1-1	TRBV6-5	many	TGTGCCAGCAGTTACGTGGCGGGTTTGAACACTGAAGCTTTCTTT	CASSYVAGLNTEAFF
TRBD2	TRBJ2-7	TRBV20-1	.	TGCAGTGCTCATGCTGTTAGCGGGGGGGCCGTAGACTACGAGCAGTACTTC	CSAHAVSGGAVDYEQYF
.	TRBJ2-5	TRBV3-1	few	TGTGCCAGTTGGGGGACACAAGAGACCAAGTACTTC	CASWGTQETKYF
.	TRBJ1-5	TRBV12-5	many	TGTGCTAGTGGTCCGAATCAGCCCCAGCATTTT	CASGPNQPQHF
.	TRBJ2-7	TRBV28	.	TGTGCCAGCAGTTTAGAGACATCCGGGCAGTACTTC	CASSLETSGQYF
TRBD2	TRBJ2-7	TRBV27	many	TGTGCCAGCTCCCCTAGGACGGAACCGGGACTAGCGGCCTACGAGCAGTACTTC	CASSPRTEPGLAAYEQYF
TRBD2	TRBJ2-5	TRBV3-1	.	TGTGCCAGCAGCCAAGGCCTAGCGGGATATCGAGAGACCCAGTACTTC	CASSQGLAGYRETQYF
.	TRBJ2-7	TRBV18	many	TGTGCCAGCTCACCAGGAACGGAGGTCTCCTACGAGCAGTACTTC	CASSPGTEVSYEQYF
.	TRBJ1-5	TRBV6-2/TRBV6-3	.	TGTGCCAGCAGTCCCTTCCCTTCGGGCAGGACGGATCAGCCCCAGCATTTT	CASSPFPSGRTDQPQHF
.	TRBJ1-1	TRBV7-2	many	TGTGCCAGCAGCTTAGCTGCAGGCGTAGGGGGTGAAGCTTTCTTT	CASSLAAGVGGEAFF
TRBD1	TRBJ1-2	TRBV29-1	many	TGCAGCGTTGTTATTCACCGGGACAGCTATGGCTACACCTTC	CSVVIHRDSYGYTF
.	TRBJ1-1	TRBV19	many	TGTGCCAGTAGCACGACAGAGAACACTGAAGCTTTCTTT	CASSTTENTEAFF
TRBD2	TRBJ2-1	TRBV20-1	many	TGCAGTGCCCCGGGACTAGCGGAGTACAATGAGCAGTTCTTC	CSAPGLAEYNEQFF
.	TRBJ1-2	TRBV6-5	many	TGTGCCAGCAGTTTCTCCGGGGTAGGCTACACCTTC	CASSFSGVGYTF
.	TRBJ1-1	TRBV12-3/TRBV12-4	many	TGTGCCAGCAGCCCCCCGACAAGCCTTGAAGCTTTCTTT	CASSPPTSLEAFF
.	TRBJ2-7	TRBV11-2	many	TGTGCCAGCAGCTCTCTCCGGGACGGACGCCTCTACGAGCAGTACTTC	CASSSLRDGRLYEQYF